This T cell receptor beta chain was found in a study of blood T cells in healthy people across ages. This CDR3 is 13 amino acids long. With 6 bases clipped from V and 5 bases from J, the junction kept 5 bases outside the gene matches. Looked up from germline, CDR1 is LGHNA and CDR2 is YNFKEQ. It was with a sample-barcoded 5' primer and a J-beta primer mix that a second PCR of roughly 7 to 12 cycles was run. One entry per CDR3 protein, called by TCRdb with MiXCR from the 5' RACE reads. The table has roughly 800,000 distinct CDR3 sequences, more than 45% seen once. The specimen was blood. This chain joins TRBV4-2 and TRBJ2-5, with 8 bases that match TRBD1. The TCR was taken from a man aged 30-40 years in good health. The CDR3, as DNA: TGTGCCAGCAGAAAGACAGGGGATGAGACCCAGTACTTC. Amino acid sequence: CASRKTGDETQYF.